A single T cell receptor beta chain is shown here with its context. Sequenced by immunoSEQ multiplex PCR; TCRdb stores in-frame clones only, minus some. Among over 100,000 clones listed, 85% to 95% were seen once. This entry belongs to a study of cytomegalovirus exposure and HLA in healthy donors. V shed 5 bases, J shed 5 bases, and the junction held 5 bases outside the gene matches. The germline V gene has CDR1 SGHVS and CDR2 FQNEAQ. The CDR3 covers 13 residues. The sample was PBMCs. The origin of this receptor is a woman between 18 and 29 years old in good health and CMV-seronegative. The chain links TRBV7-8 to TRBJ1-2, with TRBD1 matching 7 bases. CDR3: CASSQTGFYGYTF. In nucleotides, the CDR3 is TGTGCCAGCAGCCAGACAGGGTTTTATGGCTACACCTTC.